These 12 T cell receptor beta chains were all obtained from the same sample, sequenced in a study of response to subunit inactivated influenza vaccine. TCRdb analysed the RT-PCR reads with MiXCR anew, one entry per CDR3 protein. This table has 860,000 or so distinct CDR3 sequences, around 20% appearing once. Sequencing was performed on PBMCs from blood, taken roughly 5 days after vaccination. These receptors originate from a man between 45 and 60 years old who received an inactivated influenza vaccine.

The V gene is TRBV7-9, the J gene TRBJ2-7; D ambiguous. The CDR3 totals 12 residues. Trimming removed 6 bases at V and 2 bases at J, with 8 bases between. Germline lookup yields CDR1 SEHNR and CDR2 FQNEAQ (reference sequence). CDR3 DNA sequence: TGTGCCAGCAGTCCCGTGGCCTACGAGCAGTACTTC. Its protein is CASSPVAYEQYF.

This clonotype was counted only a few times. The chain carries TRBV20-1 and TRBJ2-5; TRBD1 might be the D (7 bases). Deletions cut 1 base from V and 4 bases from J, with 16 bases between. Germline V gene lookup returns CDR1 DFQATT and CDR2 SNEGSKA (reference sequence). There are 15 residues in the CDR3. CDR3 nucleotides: TGCAGTGCTAGAGGACAGGGACTGACGCGAGAGACCCAGTACTTC. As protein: CSARGQGLTRETQYF.

The CDR3 spells CASSEFWEIEQYF. In DNA, the CDR3 is TGTGCCAGCAGTGAATTCTGGGAGATCGAGCAGTACTTC. V gene TRBV25-1 combines with J gene TRBJ2-7; maybe TRBD2 (5 bases). Germline CDR1 MGHDK, CDR2 SYGVNS. The CDR3 consists of 13 residues. V was cut by 1 base and J by 6 bases, with 10 bases left in between.

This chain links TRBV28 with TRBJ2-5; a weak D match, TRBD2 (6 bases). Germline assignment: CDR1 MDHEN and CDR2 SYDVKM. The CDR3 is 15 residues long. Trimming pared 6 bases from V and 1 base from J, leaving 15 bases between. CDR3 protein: CASSQSRGSQETQYF. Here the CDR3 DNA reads TGTGCCAGCAGCCAGTCCCGGGGGAGCCAAGAGACCCAGTACTTC.

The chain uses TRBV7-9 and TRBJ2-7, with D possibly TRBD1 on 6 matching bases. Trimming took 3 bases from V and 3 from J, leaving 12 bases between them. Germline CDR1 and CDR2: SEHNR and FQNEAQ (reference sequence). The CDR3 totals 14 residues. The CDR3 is CASSFQQGNYEQYF. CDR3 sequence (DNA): TGTGCCAGCAGCTTCCAACAGGGAAACTACGAGCAGTACTTC.

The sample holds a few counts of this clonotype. The CDR3 protein is CASWGAEEKLFF. In DNA, the CDR3 is TGTGCCAGCTGGGGGGCGGAAGAAAAACTGTTTTTT. The chain is built from TRBV6-2 or TRBV6-3 and TRBJ1-4, with D tentatively TRBD1 (6 bases). The CDR3 is made up of 12 amino acids. CDR1 MNHEY and CDR2 SVGEGT come from the germline V gene. V lost 8 bases and J 8 bases, leaving 12 bases between the germline ends.

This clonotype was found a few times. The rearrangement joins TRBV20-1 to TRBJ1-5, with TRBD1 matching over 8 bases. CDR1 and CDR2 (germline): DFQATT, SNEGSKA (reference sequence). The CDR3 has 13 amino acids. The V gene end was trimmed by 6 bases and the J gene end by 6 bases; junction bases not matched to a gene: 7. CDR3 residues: CSARTGRAQPQHF. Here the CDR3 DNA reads TGCAGTGCCAGGACAGGGCGTGCTCAGCCCCAGCATTTT.

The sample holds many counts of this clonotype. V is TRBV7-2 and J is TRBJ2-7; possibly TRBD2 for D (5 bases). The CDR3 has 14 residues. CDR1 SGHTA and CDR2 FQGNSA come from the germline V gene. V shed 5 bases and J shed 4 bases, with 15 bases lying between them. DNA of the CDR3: TGTGCCAGCAGCCGGACTGGGATTGGGTACGAGCAGTACTTC. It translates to CASSRTGIGYEQYF.

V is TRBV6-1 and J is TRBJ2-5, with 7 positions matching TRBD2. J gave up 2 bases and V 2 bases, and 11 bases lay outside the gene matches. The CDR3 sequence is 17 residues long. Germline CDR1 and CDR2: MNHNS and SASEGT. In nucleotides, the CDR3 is TGTGCCAGCAGTGAACTTAAGGCGGCTAGCGGTCAAGAGACCCAGTACTTC. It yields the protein CASSELKAASGQETQYF.

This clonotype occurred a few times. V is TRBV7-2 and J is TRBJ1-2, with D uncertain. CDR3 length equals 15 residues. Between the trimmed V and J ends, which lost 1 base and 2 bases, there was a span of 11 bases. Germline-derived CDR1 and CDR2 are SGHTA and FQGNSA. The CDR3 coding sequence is TGTGCCAGCAGCTTAGGGCCGGGGAGGAACTATGGCTACACCTTC. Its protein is CASSLGPGRNYGYTF.

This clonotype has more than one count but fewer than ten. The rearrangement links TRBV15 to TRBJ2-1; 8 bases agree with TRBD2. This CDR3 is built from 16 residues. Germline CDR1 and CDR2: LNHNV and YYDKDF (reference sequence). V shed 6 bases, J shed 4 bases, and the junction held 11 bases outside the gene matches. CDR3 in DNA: TGTGCCACCAGAGTGAGCGGGAGTAAGTTGTACAATGAGCAGTTCTTC. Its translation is CATRVSGSKLYNEQFF.

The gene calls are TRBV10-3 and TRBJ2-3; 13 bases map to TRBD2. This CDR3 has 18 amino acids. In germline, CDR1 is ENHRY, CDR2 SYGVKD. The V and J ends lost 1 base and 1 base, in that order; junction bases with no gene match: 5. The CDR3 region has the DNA TGTGCCATCAGTGAGTTCACCGGGACTAGCGGGGGCACAGATACGCAGTATTTT. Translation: CAISEFTGTSGGTDTQYF.